The 17 T cell receptor beta chains given below trace back to one sample, sequenced in a study of cytomegalovirus exposure and HLA in healthy donors. Vbeta (60) and Jbeta (13) primers were used in the PCR. Libraries were prepared by immunoSEQ multiplex PCR; TCRdb keeps only in-frame clonotypes and omits some of them. Its table records 20,000 to 25,000 clones. Sequencing was carried out using PBMCs. These receptor sequences come from a male donor in good health and CMV-seropositive.

The genes are TRBV6-1 and TRBJ1-4; D not resolved. The CDR3 totals 15 residues. The germline CDR1 and CDR2 sequences are MNHNS and SASEGT. Trimming took 8 bases from V and 5 from J, leaving 18 bases between them. The CDR3 DNA reads TGTGCCAGCGCCAAGGTGGCAGGCGAAAATGAAAAACTGTTTTTT. Translated, it gives CASAKVAGENEKLFF.

The rearrangement links TRBV20-1 to TRBJ2-5; unclear D gene. The CDR3 covers 10 residues. V was shortened by 6 bases and J by 5 bases, with 7 bases between the two germline ends. Looked up from germline, CDR1 is DFQATT and CDR2 is SNEGSKA (reference sequence). Here the CDR3 DNA reads TGCAGTGCCGCCGGGGAGACCCAGTACTTC. It codes for CSAAGETQYF.

V and J are TRBV6-5 and TRBJ1-1; D may be TRBD1 (6 bases). The V gene lost 6 bases and the J gene lost 4 bases, with 12 bases spanning the gap. The CDR3 loop spans 13 amino acids. Germline values: CDR1 MNHEY, CDR2 SVGAGI. This CDR3 is CASRHGGATEAFF. The CDR3 DNA follows: TGTGCCAGCAGACACGGGGGGGCCACTGAAGCTTTCTTT.

The chain uses TRBV6-5 and TRBJ2-7; 8 positions agree with TRBD1. Per the germline V gene, CDR1 is MNHEY and CDR2 is SVGAGI. With V trimmed by 5 bases and J by 1 base, 4 bases remained unmatched. The CDR3 has 14 residues. CDR3 amino acids: CASSPGQASYEQYF. CDR3 bases: TGTGCCAGCAGTCCGGGACAGGCGTCCTACGAGCAGTACTTC.

The chain links TRBV7-3 to TRBJ2-3; 7 bases are a match to TRBD1. In germline, CDR1 is SGHTA, CDR2 FQGTGA. V gave up 4 bases and J gave up 2 bases; unmatched junction bases: 6. CDR3 length: 15 amino acids. The CDR3 sequence: CASSSQGQYTDTQYF. Here the CDR3 DNA reads TGTGCCAGCAGCTCACAGGGACAGTACACAGATACGCAGTATTTT. Full variable domain (rest looked up from reference TRBV7-3 and TRBJ2-3): GAGVSQTPSNKVTEKGKYVELRCDPISGHTALYWYRQSLGQGPEFLIYFQGTGAADDSGLPNDRFFAVRPEGSVSTLKIQRTERGDSAVYLCASSSQGQYTDTQYFGPGTRLTVL.

This rearrangement joins TRBV28 to TRBJ1-2; tentative D call: TRBD1 (6 bases). The CDR3 runs 12 residues. With 3 bases removed from V and 7 bases from J, the gap between germline ends came to 9 bases. Germline CDR1 MDHEN, CDR2 SYDVKM. Written as DNA, the CDR3 is TGTGCCAGCAGTTTTTCAGGGGCTGGCTACACCTTC. Its protein is CASSFSGAGYTF.

The V and J genes are TRBV18 and TRBJ1-6; D unclear. Between the trimmed V and J ends, which lost 3 bases and 6 bases, there was a span of 9 bases. CDR3 length: 14 residues. Germline V CDR1 and CDR2: KGHSH, LQKENI. CDR3: CASSPSNTNSPLHF. In DNA form, the CDR3 reads TGTGCCAGCTCACCGAGTAATACTAATTCACCCCTCCACTTT.

The V call is TRBV5-4, the J call TRBJ2-3; TRBD1 is a possible D gene (6 bases). The germline CDR1 and CDR2 sequences are SGHNT and YYREEE (reference sequence). This CDR3 comprises 14 residues. Between the trimmed V and J ends, which lost 4 bases and 5 bases, there was a span of 14 bases. CDR3 sequence: CASSQKRGRDTQYF. The DNA of the CDR3 is TGTGCCAGCAGCCAAAAGAGGGGGAGAGATACGCAGTATTTT.

The chain carries TRBV7-2 and TRBJ1-4, with a tentative D call TRBD1 (6 bases). The germline V and J ends were trimmed by 4 bases and 5 bases, with 14 bases remaining between them. CDR1 is SGHTA and CDR2 is FQGNSA in the germline V gene. The CDR3 loop spans 15 amino acids. CDR3 loop: CASSSQGHENEKLFF. The CDR3 DNA sequence: TGTGCCAGCAGCTCCCAGGGACACGAGAATGAAAAACTGTTTTTT.

This sequence joins TRBV9 and TRBJ1-2; 10 bases are a match to TRBD1. V shed 3 bases and J 5 bases; nucleotides not matched to a gene: 7. The CDR3 consists of 15 residues. Germline loops: CDR1 SGDLS, CDR2 YYNGEE. This chain's CDR3 is CASSGTTGGEYGYTF. The CDR3 bases are TGTGCCAGCAGCGGTACGACAGGGGGCGAGTATGGCTACACCTTC.

The chain is built from TRBV9 and TRBJ2-3, with 9 bases that match TRBD1. Per germline, CDR1 SGDLS and CDR2 YYNGEE. Trimming took 4 bases from V and 1 from J; bases not matched to a gene: 10. The CDR3 has 17 residues. As DNA, the CDR3 is TGTGCCAGCAGCCCAAGCCTACAGGGGGCGGGCACAGATACGCAGTATTTT. Amino acids: CASSPSLQGAGTDTQYF.

The CDR3 protein is CASGLTSVLGPQFF. CDR3 coding DNA: TGTGCCAGTGGTCTGACTAGCGTATTGGGACCTCAGTTCTTC. This sequence joins TRBV6-1 and TRBJ2-1; 8 positions match TRBD2. Germline V gives CDR1 MNHNS, CDR2 SASEGT. The J segment lost 13 bases and the V segment lost 9 bases, leaving 17 bases of the junction unmatched. This CDR3 is built from 14 residues.

This chain uses TRBV13 with TRBJ1-1; no definite D call. V shed 2 bases and J shed 1 base, with 11 bases lying between them. The CDR3 is 15 residues long. Germline assignment: CDR1 PRHDT and CDR2 FYEKMQ (reference sequence). This CDR3 reads CASSLRGPGNTEAFF. CDR3 DNA: TGTGCCAGCAGCTTACGAGGGCCCGGGAACACTGAAGCTTTCTTT. The full variable domain, in which reference TRBV13 and TRBJ1-1 provide the parts outside the CDR3, is AAGVIQSPRHLIKEKRETATLKCYPIPRHDTVYWYQQGPGQDPQFLISFYEKMQSDKGSIPDRFSAQQFSDYHSELNMSSLELGDSALYFCASSLRGPGNTEAFFGQGTRLTVV.

J is TRBJ1-1 and V is TRBV7-8; perhaps TRBD1 as D (5 bases). Deletions cut 5 bases from V and 3 bases from J, with 16 bases between. The CDR3 is 15 residues long. Germline V gene data show CDR1 as SGHVS and CDR2 as FQNEAQ. The CDR3 coding sequence is TGTGCCAGCAGCCCAGGGAAGGGGTACTACACTGAAGCTTTCTTT. Its translation: CASSPGKGYYTEAFF.

The chain has TRBV18 and TRBJ1-1, with a weak D call TRBD1 (6 bases). CDR1 is KGHSH, CDR2 LQKENI, per germline. Trimming stripped 0 bases from V and 6 bases from J, with 14 bases between. The CDR3 contains 15 residues. The CDR3 nucleotides read TGTGCCAGCTCACCACCAAAGGGGGGGCCTCCTGAAGCTTTCTTT. Its translation is CASSPPKGGPPEAFF.

This rearrangement joins TRBV29-1 to TRBJ2-1; possibly TRBD1 for D (6 bases). This CDR3 spans 13 amino acids. The V end lost 5 bases, the J end lost 2 bases, and 10 bases lay between the germline ends. Germline values: CDR1 SQVTM, CDR2 ANQGSEA. The CDR3: CSVMQGPYNEQFF. CDR3 coding DNA: TGCAGCGTTATGCAGGGGCCCTACAATGAGCAGTTCTTC.

The rearrangement links TRBV6-1 to TRBJ2-7; unclear D gene. The CDR3 runs 13 residues. CDR1 and CDR2 (germline): MNHNS, SASEGT. Trimming left V 1 base short and J 0 bases short, with 4 bases between. The DNA of the CDR3 is TGTGCCAGCAGTGAAGGACACTCCTACGAGCAGTACTTC. Translation gives CASSEGHSYEQYF.